One and the same sample provided the 28 T cell receptor beta chains below, sequenced in a study of blood T cell repertoires in COVID-19. The repertoire was sequenced with immunoSEQ multiplex PCR; TCRdb's copy has only in-frame clones and lacks some. The data show roughly 200,000 clones, with nearly 90% seen just once and roughly 6.2% held by the top ten. Input material: peripheral blood. The receptors were sampled from a woman between 40 and 50 years old who had recovered from COVID-19.

This chain links TRBV19 with TRBJ2-2; D is possibly TRBD2 (6 bases). The CDR3 sequence is 17 residues long. Germline CDR1 reads LNHDA; CDR2 reads SQIVND (reference sequence). V was shortened by 2 bases and J by 1 base, with 14 bases between the two germline ends. In DNA form, the CDR3 reads TGTGCCAGTAGTATAAGTCGGGGAGGAATGAACACCGGGGAGCTGTTTTTT. Amino acids: CASSISRGGMNTGELFF.

The chain employs TRBV5-1 and TRBJ2-5; 14 nucleotides match TRBD2. With V trimmed by 4 bases and J by 5 bases, 10 bases remained unmatched. Germline V CDR1 and CDR2: SGHRS, YFSETQ. The CDR3 covers 17 residues. CDR3 region: CASSPPSWTSGRETQYF. The CDR3 DNA sequence: TGCGCCAGCAGCCCCCCGAGCTGGACTAGCGGGAGGGAGACCCAGTACTTC.

J is TRBJ2-7 and V is TRBV13, with 13 positions matching TRBD2. The CDR3 is 15 amino acids. Unmatched junction bases numbered 6, after V lost 5 bases and J lost 5 bases. Germline V gene data show CDR1 as PRHDT and CDR2 as FYEKMQ (reference sequence). The CDR3 sequence: CASSRRTSGSHEQYF. As DNA, the CDR3 is TGTGCCAGCAGCCGAAGGACTAGCGGGAGCCACGAGCAGTACTTC.

The CDR3 loop reads CASTPLAGGSGEQYF. The DNA of the CDR3 is TGTGCCAGTACCCCTCTCGCGGGAGGGTCGGGGGAGCAGTACTTC. The J gene is TRBJ2-7, the V gene TRBV19, with 9 bases fitting TRBD2. Germline lookup yields CDR1 LNHDA and CDR2 SQIVND (reference sequence). V was clipped by 7 bases and J by 7 bases; unmatched bases: 14. The CDR3 runs to 15 residues.

V is TRBV19 and J is TRBJ2-5; 12 nucleotides align to TRBD2. After removal of 6 bases from V and 4 bases from J, the junction contained 0 bases not matched to a gene. This CDR3 spans 13 amino acids. Germline CDR1 LNHDA, CDR2 SQIVND (reference sequence). The CDR3 coding sequence is TGTGCCAGTAGGACTAGCGGGGGAGAGACCCAGTACTTC. Amino acids: CASRTSGGETQYF.

This clone was found many times. This chain connects TRBV6-4 to TRBJ2-1; 9 nucleotides agree with TRBD1. Germline CDR1 reads MRHNA; CDR2 reads SNTAGT. The V gene end was trimmed by 5 bases and the J gene end by 5 bases; junction bases not matched to a gene: 10. The CDR3 length is 16 residues. CDR3 sequence: CASSYGVGQGDNEQFF. DNA of the CDR3: TGTGCCAGCAGTTACGGTGTGGGACAGGGAGACAATGAGCAGTTCTTC.

The J gene is TRBJ2-1, the V gene TRBV19; a weak D match, TRBD1 (6 bases). The germline CDR1 and CDR2 sequences are LNHDA and SQIVND (reference sequence). CDR3 size: 17 residues. Deletions cut 2 bases from V and 10 bases from J, with 24 bases between. As DNA, the CDR3 is TGTGCCAGTAGTATACTACCAAGGGGGACCAGAACGATGGAGCAGTTCTTC. It translates to CASSILPRGTRTMEQFF.

In DNA, the CDR3 is TGTGCCAGCAGTTTAGGAGGGGGCGAGCAGTACTTC. Translation gives CASSLGGGEQYF. The chain couples TRBV12-3 or TRBV12-4 to TRBJ2-7, with a possible D match to TRBD1 (6 bases). This CDR3 contains 12 residues. V lost 1 base, J lost 6 bases, and 7 bases lay in between.

V gene TRBV28 combines with J gene TRBJ2-1, with 8 bases aligning to TRBD1. The CDR3 contains 15 residues. CDR1 is MDHEN and CDR2 is SYDVKM in the germline V gene. With 5 bases clipped from V and 3 bases from J, the junction kept 6 bases outside the gene matches. The DNA for the CDR3 is TGTGCCAGCAGTAACCAGGGGGCGTACTACAATGAGCAGTTCTTC. Its translation: CASSNQGAYYNEQFF.

In this sample, this clone turned up once. The genes are TRBV27 and TRBJ1-1; D is unresolved. The V end lost 2 bases, the J end lost 6 bases, and 7 bases lay between the germline ends. CDR1 is MNHEY and CDR2 is SMNVEV in the germline V gene (reference sequence). This CDR3 region has 12 residues. The CDR3 DNA follows: TGTGCCAGCAGTTTACCGGGGTCTGAAGCTTTCTTT. Encoded protein: CASSLPGSEAFF.

About this clone itself: In the same sample, other DNA sequences code for this CDR3. As DNA, the CDR3 is TGTGCCAGCAGCGGAGGGACAGGATCTTATAGCAATCAGCCCCAGCATTTT. Its translation: CASSGGTGSYSNQPQHF. The J gene is TRBJ1-5, the V gene TRBV5-5; TRBD1 matches at 8 bases. CDR3 length: 17 residues. Germline loops: CDR1 SGHKS, CDR2 YYEKEE (reference sequence). Germline trimming cut 4 bases from V and 0 bases from J; bases unmatched to any gene: 9.

The chain has TRBV11-2 and TRBJ1-1; D perhaps matches TRBD1 (6 bases). The CDR3 runs to 16 residues. Per germline, CDR1 SGHAT and CDR2 FQNNGV. V lost 6 bases, J lost 0 bases, and 17 bases lay in between. CDR3 in DNA: TGTGCCAGCAGTACACGGGGGGCACGGATGAACACTGAAGCTTTCTTT. Translation: CASSTRGARMNTEAFF.

In DNA form, the CDR3 reads TGTGCCAGCAGCGAGGGACAGGGGAGTAATTCACCCCTCCACTTT. This encodes CASSEGQGSNSPLHF. The chain combines TRBV9 with TRBJ1-6; 10 bases are shared with TRBD1. Germline V gene sequence: CDR1 SGDLS, CDR2 YYNGEE. Trimming removed 3 bases from V and 6 bases from J; junction bases left unmatched: 3. The CDR3 sequence is 15 residues long.

This chain joins TRBV3-1 (or the pseudogene TRBV3-2) and TRBJ1-4; 7 bases align to TRBD1. The CDR3 consists of 14 residues. CDR1 is LGHDT and CDR2 is YNNKEL in the germline V gene (reference sequence). The junction had 5 bases not matched to a gene; V was cut back by 4 bases and J by 6 bases. The CDR3 loop is CASSRTGGDEKLFF. Written as DNA, the CDR3 is TGTGCCAGCAGCCGGACAGGCGGGGATGAAAAACTGTTTTTT.

The chain carries TRBV5-5 and TRBJ1-6, with D possibly matching TRBD1 (5 bases). The CDR3 length is 15 residues. V was cut by 0 bases and J by 5 bases, with 9 bases left in between. Germline CDR1 SGHKS, CDR2 YYEKEE (reference sequence). CDR3 region: CASSLARDNNSPLHF. As DNA, the CDR3 is TGTGCCAGCAGCTTGGCCAGGGATAATAATTCACCCCTCCACTTT.

J is TRBJ2-1 and V is TRBV6-5, with 9 bases fitting TRBD2. V shed 2 bases and J 9 bases; nucleotides not matched to a gene: 11. CDR1 and CDR2 (germline): MNHEY, SVGAGI. The CDR3 runs 16 residues. This CDR3 reads CASSYIRAGGGGEQFF. CDR3 bases: TGTGCCAGCAGTTACATCAGAGCGGGAGGAGGCGGTGAGCAGTTCTTC.

This chain connects TRBV7-7 to TRBJ2-7; 8 bases align to TRBD1. The V and J ends lost 5 bases and 3 bases, in that order; junction bases with no gene match: 9. Germline V gene lookup returns CDR1 SSHAT and CDR2 FNYEAQ (reference sequence). This CDR3 contains 15 residues. CDR3 sequence (DNA): TGTGCCAGCAGCCCGCCGGGACAGGCCTACTACGAGCAGTACTTC. This gives the protein CASSPPGQAYYEQYF.

J is TRBJ1-2 and V is TRBV19; 11 bases line up with TRBD1. Looked up from germline, CDR1 is LNHDA and CDR2 is SQIVND (reference sequence). The CDR3 sequence is 15 residues long. The V segment lost 6 bases and the J segment 3 bases; nucleotides outside the gene matches: 6. The CDR3 DNA reads TGTGCCAGTAGACCCGGGACAGGGGGACACTATGGCTACACCTTC. Protein: CASRPGTGGHYGYTF. Filled out from reference TRBV19 and TRBJ1-2, the complete variable domain reads DGGITQSPKYLFRKEGQNVTLSCEQNLNHDAMYWYRQDPGQGLRLIYYSQIVNDFQKGDIAEGYSVSREKKESFPLTVTSAQKNPTAFYLCASRPGTGGHYGYTFGSGTRLTVV.

The CDR3 region has the DNA TGTGCCAGCAGTTTAGGTTCGGGAGGGAGCAATCAGCCCCAGCATTTT. Protein sequence: CASSLGSGGSNQPQHF. This rearrangement joins TRBV28 to TRBJ1-5; D gene uncertain. V was clipped by 2 bases and J by 1 base, with 12 bases between them. Germline CDR1 MDHEN, CDR2 SYDVKM. There are 16 residues in the CDR3.

The genes are TRBV3-1 (or the pseudogene TRBV3-2) and TRBJ1-5; no definite D call. With 0 bases removed from V and 9 bases from J, the gap between germline ends came to 9 bases. The CDR3 length is 13 residues. Germline V CDR1 and CDR2: LGHDT, YNNKEL (reference sequence). The CDR3 nucleotides are TGTGCCAGCAGCCAAGAATTAGCCCGGCCCCAGCATTTT. This translates into CASSQELARPQHF.

This chain connects TRBV7-2 to TRBJ1-1; D might be TRBD1 (5 bases). This CDR3 is built from 15 residues. CDR1 is SGHTA, CDR2 FQGNSA, per germline. The V gene lost 6 bases and the J gene lost 6 bases, with 20 bases spanning the gap. The CDR3 DNA reads TGTGCCAGCAGTTCCAGTATCGCAGGGAATGCTGAAGCTTTCTTT. Translating gives CASSSSIAGNAEAFF.

The chain carries TRBV4-3 and TRBJ2-3; 11 bases are shared with TRBD2. Germline values: CDR1 LGHNA, CDR2 YSLEER. J lost 3 bases, V lost 2 bases, and 4 bases had no gene match. This CDR3 has 16 amino acids. The CDR3 loop is CASSQLGLAATDTQYF. DNA for the CDR3: TGCGCCAGCAGCCAACTGGGACTAGCGGCAACAGATACGCAGTATTTT.

This clone was detected once. J is TRBJ2-3 and V is TRBV7-3, with 9 bases identical to TRBD1. V shed 1 base and J 4 bases; nucleotides not matched to a gene: 3. Germline V gene data show CDR1 as SGHTA and CDR2 as FQGTGA. The CDR3 has 15 amino acids. As DNA, the CDR3 is TGTGCCAGCAGCTTAAAAACAGGGGGCTCAGATACGCAGTATTTT. Protein sequence: CASSLKTGGSDTQYF.

This chain connects TRBV5-1 to TRBJ2-3; 14 bases align to TRBD2. The CDR3 consists of 16 residues. The V and J ends lost 4 bases and 6 bases, in that order; junction bases with no gene match: 7. From germline, CDR1 is SGHRS and CDR2 YFSETQ. The CDR3: CASSGSGTSGSDTQYF. The CDR3 DNA is TGCGCCAGCAGCGGTTCCGGGACTAGCGGGAGCGATACGCAGTATTTT.

This rearrangement joins TRBV9 to TRBJ1-2; D possibly corresponds to TRBD1 (5 bases). Germline V gives CDR1 SGDLS, CDR2 YYNGEE. V gave up 2 bases and J gave up 7 bases, with 12 bases separating them. The CDR3 contains 13 residues. The CDR3 region is CASSVGTGSGYTF. The CDR3 DNA reads as TGTGCCAGCAGCGTCGGGACTGGTAGTGGCTACACCTTC.

The chain carries TRBV7-9 and TRBJ2-1; no definite D call. The CDR3 is 13 residues long. In germline, CDR1 is SEHNR, CDR2 FQNEAQ (reference sequence). V was trimmed by 4 bases and J by 6 bases, leaving 10 bases between them. In DNA form, the CDR3 reads TGTGCCAGCAGCTCTTGGCGGTCCAATGAGCAGTTCTTC. Amino acid sequence: CASSSWRSNEQFF.

This clone was recorded a few times. The V call is TRBV7-2, the J call TRBJ2-1; 8 nucleotides line up with TRBD2. This CDR3 has 17 amino acids. Germline values: CDR1 SGHTA, CDR2 FQGNSA. Losses at the gene ends were 0 bases for V and 5 bases for J; bases not matched to a gene: 9. The CDR3 region has the DNA TGTGCCAGCAGCTTAGCCATGGCTGGCGGGGGGAACAATGAGCAGTTCTTC. It yields the protein CASSLAMAGGGNNEQFF. The complete variable domain, with remaining parts taken from reference TRBV7-2 and TRBJ2-1, reads GAGVSQSPSNKVTEKGKDVELRCDPISGHTALYWYRQSLGQGLEFLIYFQGNSAPDKSGLPSDRFSAERTGGSVSTLTIQRTQQEDSAVYLCASSLAMAGGGNNEQFFGPGTRLTVL.

The chain joins TRBV5-6 to TRBJ2-3; the D is unclear. The CDR3 has 14 residues. Between the trimmed V and J ends, which lost 1 base and 0 bases, there was a span of 6 bases. CDR1 and CDR2 (germline): SGHDT, YYEEEE. This CDR3 is CASSLSTSTDTQYF. For the CDR3, the DNA is TGTGCCAGCAGCTTGTCAACTAGCACAGATACGCAGTATTTT.